One and the same sample provided the 11 T cell receptor beta chains below, sequenced in a study of T cell responses to AZD1222 COVID-19 vaccine. Profiled with immunoSEQ multiplex PCR; TCRdb holds only in-frame clones, not every one. Among some 98,000 clones listed, approximately 88% were seen once. Source: peripheral blood, taken 28 days after the second AZD1222 dose. These TCRs come from an adult who received the AZD1222 COVID-19 vaccine.

J is TRBJ1-1 and V is TRBV27; D might be TRBD1 (6 bases). V lost 3 bases and J 5 bases, leaving 16 bases between the germline ends. This CDR3 spans 15 amino acids. Germline CDR1 MNHEY, CDR2 SMNVEV (reference sequence). The CDR3, as DNA: TGTGCCAGCAGTTTCGAGGCTGGGGGCGGAACTGAAGCTTTCTTT. This encodes CASSFEAGGGTEAFF.

CDR3 DNA sequence: TGTGCCTGGAGAGGGGGCTCAAACACCGGGGAGCTGTTTTTT. It is translated as CAWRGGSNTGELFF. The V gene is TRBV30, the J gene TRBJ2-2, with 7 bases matching TRBD1. Trimming at V came to 3 bases and at J to 2 bases, leaving 3 bases not matched to a gene. Germline CDR1 reads GTSNPN; CDR2 reads SVGIG (reference sequence). This CDR3 is built from 14 residues.

The chain uses TRBV7-9 and TRBJ1-1; unclear D gene. The CDR3 spans 14 residues. V lost 1 base, J lost 11 bases, and 17 bases lay in between. The germline gives CDR1 SEHNR, CDR2 FQNEAQ (reference sequence). The DNA of the CDR3 is TGTGCCAGCAGCTTAGGGTCGGTAGGGCTGGGGGCTTTCTTT. Translating it yields CASSLGSVGLGAFF.

The rearrangement links TRBV19 to TRBJ1-3; D perhaps matches TRBD1 (5 bases). Trimming left V 7 bases short and J 4 bases short, with 11 bases between. The CDR3 length is 13 residues. Germline loops: CDR1 LNHDA, CDR2 SQIVND (reference sequence). The CDR3 spells CASMTEIGNTIYF. The CDR3 nucleotides read TGTGCCAGTATGACAGAAATAGGAAACACCATATATTTT.

V usage is TRBV27 and J usage is TRBJ1-2; unclear D gene. Germline V gene data show CDR1 as MNHEY and CDR2 as SMNVEV (reference sequence). The CDR3 length is 12 residues. Trimming removed 11 bases at V and 1 base at J, with 11 bases between. CDR3 protein: CAVKDFNYGYTF. DNA of the CDR3: TGTGCCGTCAAGGACTTTAACTATGGCTACACCTTC.

V is TRBV5-5 and J is TRBJ2-1; 13 bases agree with TRBD2. This CDR3 comprises 15 residues. J lost 6 bases, V lost 4 bases, and 4 bases had no gene match. Germline CDR1 reads SGHKS; CDR2 reads YYEKEE (reference sequence). CDR3 amino acids: CASSPRLAGGNEQFF. In DNA, the CDR3 is TGTGCCAGCAGCCCCAGACTAGCGGGAGGCAATGAGCAGTTCTTC. The full variable domain, completed using reference TRBV5-5 and TRBJ2-1, is DAGVTQSPTHLIKTRGQQVTLRCSPISGHKSVSWYQQVLGQGPQFIFQYYEKEERGRGNFPDRFSARQFPNYSSELNVNALLLGDSALYLCASSPRLAGGNEQFFGPGTRLTVL.

The J gene is TRBJ2-5, the V gene TRBV18, with D perhaps TRBD1 (6 bases). The V and J ends lost 2 bases and 5 bases respectively, with 15 bases between them. Germline V gene sequence: CDR1 KGHSH, CDR2 LQKENI. The CDR3 loop spans 15 amino acids. As DNA, the CDR3 is TGTGCCAGCTCACCAGCGACAGGCTCTCTTGAGACCCAGTACTTC. Translated, it gives CASSPATGSLETQYF.

The rearrangement uses TRBV2 and TRBJ1-1, with D possibly TRBD1 on 6 matching bases. Germline CDR1 reads SNHLY; CDR2 reads FYNNEI. This CDR3 has 14 residues. Trimming shortened V by 4 bases and J by 1 base, and 10 bases separated the two germline ends. CDR3 DNA sequence: TGTGCCAGCAGTGTGCAGGGGACGAACACTGAAGCTTTCTTT. Amino acids: CASSVQGTNTEAFF.

This chain links TRBV7-9 with TRBJ1-2; 9 nucleotides agree with TRBD1. Per the germline V gene, CDR1 is SEHNR and CDR2 is FQNEAQ (reference sequence). The CDR3 totals 15 residues. The trim removed 7 bases at V and 4 bases at J, leaving 10 bases unmatched. CDR3 amino acids: CASTPGQGHSYGYTF. In DNA form, the CDR3 reads TGTGCCAGCACCCCCGGACAGGGGCATAGCTATGGCTACACCTTC.

Only a few counts were recorded for this clone. The chain is built from TRBV29-1 and TRBJ1-2; tentative D call: TRBD1 (5 bases). Germline V CDR1 and CDR2: SQVTM, ANQGSEA. This CDR3 is built from 12 residues. Between the trimmed V and J ends, which lost 5 bases and 8 bases, there was a span of 15 bases. CDR3 residues: CSVLTGAGGYTF. CDR3 DNA sequence: TGCAGCGTTTTAACTGGGGCCGGGGGCTACACCTTC.

A few counts support this clone. The chain combines TRBV4-2 with TRBJ2-7; D may be TRBD2 (6 bases). The length of the CDR3 is 18 residues. Germline CDR1 and CDR2: LGHNA and YNFKEQ. V was cut by 1 base and J by 2 bases, with 21 bases left in between. The chain's CDR3 is CASSQAPGGGTKAYEQYF. Here the CDR3 DNA reads TGTGCCAGCAGCCAAGCCCCAGGTGGCGGGACGAAGGCCTACGAGCAGTACTTC.